The 17 T cell receptor beta chains given below trace back to one sample, sequenced in a study of T cell repertoires in cytomegalovirus infection. TCRdb used MiXCR to reprocess the reads, holding one entry per CDR3 protein. The repertoire consists of around 900,000 distinct CDR3 sequences, with approximately 31% occurring once and the leading ten covering roughly an eighth. No antigen is known for these receptors. Sequences were derived from cultured CD8+ T cells from PBMCs, sampled from culture after CMV antigen stimulation. The receptors were sampled from a human donor in good health (CMV status not recorded). Some clones in this sample may be carry-over from other donors' samples.

V and J are TRBV25-1 and TRBJ2-7; TRBD2 is a possible D gene (6 bases). Trimming shortened V by 8 bases and J by 5 bases, and 10 bases separated the two germline ends. Germline V CDR1 and CDR2: MGHDK, SYGVNS. The CDR3 loop spans 11 amino acids. CDR3 residues: CASVAGNEQYF. The CDR3 DNA is TGTGCCAGCGTCGCGGGGAACGAGCAGTACTTC.

The rearrangement joins TRBV7-9 to TRBJ1-3, with 8 bases matching TRBD1. With V trimmed by 5 bases and J by 8 bases, 8 bases remained unmatched. The CDR3 consists of 14 residues. Germline V gene lookup returns CDR1 SEHNR and CDR2 FQNEAQ (reference sequence). CDR3 region: CASSDRDRLDTIYF. The CDR3 bases are TGTGCCAGCAGCGACCGGGACAGGCTTGACACCATATATTTT.

The chain carries TRBV2 and TRBJ2-1, with D maybe TRBD2 (5 bases). The V end was cut by 2 bases, the J end by 5 bases, with 13 bases between. Per the germline V gene, CDR1 is SNHLY and CDR2 is FYNNEI. The CDR3 loop spans 15 amino acids. The CDR3 bases are TGTGCCAGCAGTGAATGGACTCCCGTCGACAATGAGCAGTTCTTC. It yields the protein CASSEWTPVDNEQFF.

The gene calls are TRBV4-1 and TRBJ2-2; D might be TRBD1 (6 bases). The V end was cut by 8 bases, the J end by 2 bases, with 24 bases between. Germline CDR1 reads MGHRA; CDR2 reads YSYEKL. This CDR3 comprises 18 residues. The CDR3 DNA is TGCGCCAGCTCTTACCAAGTGGATATGGGGGCAAACACCGGGGAGCTGTTTTTT. Translating it yields CASSYQVDMGANTGELFF.

This clonotype was picked up a small number of times. The V call is TRBV7-9, the J call TRBJ1-1; 7 bases agree with TRBD1. V lost 4 bases, J lost 2 bases, and 7 bases stayed unmatched. This CDR3 is 15 amino acids long. Germline lookup yields CDR1 SEHNR and CDR2 FQNEAQ (reference sequence). The CDR3 loop reads CASSSLRGRNTEAFF. The CDR3 nucleotides read TGTGCCAGCAGCTCTTTAAGGGGGCGTAACACTGAAGCTTTCTTT.

This clonotype was counted many times. The chain has TRBV7-9 and TRBJ2-1; TRBD1 is a possible D gene (6 bases). Trimming removed 5 bases from V and 7 bases from J, with 9 bases in between. The V gene's germline CDR1 is SEHNR and CDR2 FQNEAQ (reference sequence). CDR3 size: 12 residues. The CDR3 loop is CASSPDRNEQFF. For the CDR3, the DNA is TGTGCCAGCAGCCCCGACAGGAATGAGCAGTTCTTC.

The chain uses TRBV6-1 and TRBJ2-7; TRBD1 matches at 8 bases. Germline assignment: CDR1 MNHNS and CDR2 SASEGT. V lost 3 bases and J lost 4; bases outside the gene matches: 11. This CDR3 region has 16 residues. In DNA, the CDR3 is TGTGCCAGCAGTGACCCCCGGGACAGGAATCTTTACGAGCAGTACGTC. This encodes CASSDPRDRNLYEQYV.

J is TRBJ2-1 and V is TRBV5-1; 10 nucleotides match TRBD2. The CDR3 sequence is 19 residues long. The germline gives CDR1 SGHRS, CDR2 YFSETQ. Trimming cost V 5 bases and J 0 bases; bases outside gene matches: 14. The CDR3 sequence is CASSNSGGGPFSSYNEQFF. In DNA, the CDR3 is TGCGCCAGCAGTAACAGCGGGGGGGGCCCTTTTAGCTCCTACAATGAGCAGTTCTTC.

The gene calls are TRBV13 and TRBJ2-5; tentative D call: TRBD2 (6 bases). Trimming cost V 4 bases and J 1 base, with 13 bases left between them. CDR1 and CDR2 (germline): PRHDT, FYEKMQ (reference sequence). The length of the CDR3 is 15 residues. In nucleotides, the CDR3 is TGTGCCAGCAGCTATCTGCGGGGATCCCAAGAGACCCAGTACTTC. Translated: CASSYLRGSQETQYF. Full variable domain (outside the CDR3, taken from reference TRBV13 and TRBJ2-5): AAGVIQSPRHLIKEKRETATLKCYPIPRHDTVYWYQQGPGQDPQFLISFYEKMQSDKGSIPDRFSAQQFSDYHSELNMSSLELGDSALYFCASSYLRGSQETQYFGPGTRLLVL.

This clonotype was counted a few times. The J gene is TRBJ1-1, the V gene TRBV12-5, with unresolved D. From germline, CDR1 is LGHNT and CDR2 FRNRAP. Deletions cut 3 bases from V and 1 base from J, with 15 bases between. The CDR3 totals 16 residues. This chain's CDR3 is CASGFHTEIKNTEAFF. CDR3 bases: TGTGCTAGTGGTTTTCATACAGAGATAAAGAACACTGAAGCTTTCTTT.

This clonotype appeared a few times. The chain uses TRBV5-4 and TRBJ2-3; D possibly corresponds to TRBD2 (5 bases). The CDR3 covers 16 residues. Germline CDR1 is SGHNT and CDR2 is YYREEE (reference sequence). The V and J ends lost 4 bases and 3 bases respectively, with 18 bases between them. Written as DNA, the CDR3 is TGTGCCAGCAGCCGGCGGACTGAGCTGGGAACAGATACGCAGTATTTT. Translated: CASSRRTELGTDTQYF. Together with reference TRBV5-4 and TRBJ2-3, the CDR3 gives the full variable domain: ETGVTQSPTHLIKTRGQQVTLRCSSQSGHNTVSWYQQALGQGPQFIFQYYREEENGRGNFPPRFSGLQFPNYSSELNVNALELDDSALYLCASSRRTELGTDTQYFGPGTRLTVL.

This clonotype was found a few times. V usage is TRBV7-9 and J usage is TRBJ1-1; 8 bases match TRBD1. The CDR3 spans 20 residues. CDR1 is SEHNR, CDR2 FQNEAQ, per germline (reference sequence). V shed 1 base, J shed 4 bases, and the junction held 20 bases outside the gene matches. The CDR3 region is CASSLVVSGGLLGGATEAFF. In DNA, the CDR3 is TGTGCCAGCAGCTTAGTCGTCTCAGGGGGCTTACTAGGAGGAGCCACTGAAGCTTTCTTT.

This clonotype showed up just a few times. This sequence joins TRBV20-1 and TRBJ1-2; possible D gene TRBD1, 6 bases. The germline V gene has CDR1 DFQATT and CDR2 SNEGSKA (reference sequence). V gave up 0 bases and J gave up 3 bases, with 14 bases separating them. This CDR3 spans 15 amino acids. CDR3 sequence: CSAREGGREYYGYTF. The DNA for the CDR3 is TGCAGTGCTAGAGAAGGGGGTAGGGAGTACTATGGCTACACCTTC.

J is TRBJ1-2 and V is TRBV29-1, with 7 bases lining up with TRBD1. Trimming at V came to 2 bases and at J to 2 bases, leaving 17 bases not matched to a gene. The CDR3 contains 18 residues. Germline CDR1 and CDR2: SQVTM and ANQGSEA. CDR3 DNA sequence: TGCAGCGTTGAAAGAAGGGGGCGCTTAGACCCTGGGAACTATGGCTACACCTTC. Its translation: CSVERRGRLDPGNYGYTF.

This clonotype has a handful of counts. V gene TRBV7-6 combines with J gene TRBJ2-3; D is ambiguous. Between the trimmed V and J ends, which lost 2 bases and 0 bases, there was a span of 6 bases. The CDR3 sequence is 14 residues long. The germline CDR1 and CDR2 sequences are SGHVS and FNYEAQ. The CDR3 DNA is TGTGCCAGCAGCTTATCCGTAAGCACAGATACGCAGTATTTT. Amino acid sequence: CASSLSVSTDTQYF. Filled out from reference TRBV7-6 and TRBJ2-3, the complete variable domain reads GAGVSQSPRYKVTKRGQDVALRCDPISGHVSLYWYRQALGQGPEFLTYFNYEAQQDKSGLPNDRFSAERPEGSISTLTIQRTEQRDSAMYRCASSLSVSTDTQYFGPGTRLTVL.

This clonotype has only a few counts. CDR3 protein: CASSGDRSYEQYF. CDR3 DNA: TGTGCCAGCAGCGGGGACAGATCCTACGAGCAGTACTTC. The chain employs TRBV5-6 and TRBJ2-7; 7 bases align to TRBD1. Germline trimming cut 4 bases from V and 1 base from J; bases unmatched to any gene: 2. This CDR3 has 13 amino acids. CDR1 and CDR2 (germline): SGHDT, YYEEEE.

This clonotype was seen only a few times. CDR3 nucleotides: TGTGCCAGCAGCCCGCCGCGCGAACAAGAGACCCAGTACTTC. Protein product: CASSPPREQETQYF. The chain couples TRBV7-2 to TRBJ2-5; D unresolved. Germline V gives CDR1 SGHTA, CDR2 FQGNSA. The CDR3 contains 14 residues. The germline V and J ends were trimmed by 5 bases and 2 bases, with 12 bases remaining between them.